This T cell receptor beta chain was profiled in a study of cytomegalovirus exposure and HLA in healthy donors. The protocol was immunoSEQ multiplex PCR, while the TCRdb copy is restricted to in-frame clones and leaves out a portion. The sample carries 150,000 to 200,000 clones, 84% recorded once. Germline V gene sequence: CDR1 LGHNA, CDR2 YNFKEQ. The CDR3 runs 13 residues. V lost 0 bases to trimming and J lost 14 bases, with 13 bases between them. The chain links TRBV4-2 to TRBJ1-4; D gene unclear. Sample: PBMCs. This receptor was identified in a man aged 18-30 years in good health and CMV-seropositive. For the CDR3, the DNA is TGTGCCAGCAGCCAAGAGAGGGCGAGAAGGCTGTTTTTT. As protein: CASSQERARRLFF.